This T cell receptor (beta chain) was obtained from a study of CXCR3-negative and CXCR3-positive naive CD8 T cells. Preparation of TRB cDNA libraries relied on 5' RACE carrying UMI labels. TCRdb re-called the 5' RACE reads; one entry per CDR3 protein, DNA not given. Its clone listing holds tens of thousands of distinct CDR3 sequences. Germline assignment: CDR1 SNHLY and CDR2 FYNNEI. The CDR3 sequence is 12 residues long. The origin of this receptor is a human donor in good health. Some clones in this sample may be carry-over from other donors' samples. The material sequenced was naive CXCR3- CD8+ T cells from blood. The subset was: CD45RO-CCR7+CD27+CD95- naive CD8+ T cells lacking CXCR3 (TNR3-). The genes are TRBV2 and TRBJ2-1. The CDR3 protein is CASSQVNNEQFF.